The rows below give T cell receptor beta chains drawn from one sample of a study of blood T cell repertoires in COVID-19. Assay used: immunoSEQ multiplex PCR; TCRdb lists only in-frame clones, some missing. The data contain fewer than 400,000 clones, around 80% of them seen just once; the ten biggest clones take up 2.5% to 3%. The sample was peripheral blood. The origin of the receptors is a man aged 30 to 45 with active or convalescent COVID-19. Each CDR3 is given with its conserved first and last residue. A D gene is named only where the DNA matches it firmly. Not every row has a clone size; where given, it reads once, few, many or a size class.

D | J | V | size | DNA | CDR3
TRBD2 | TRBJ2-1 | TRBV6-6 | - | TGTGCCAGCAGTTACTTCGCTAGCGGGGGGGCGGGACAAATCTTC | CASSYFASGGAGQIF
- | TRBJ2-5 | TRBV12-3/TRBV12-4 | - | TGTGCCAGCAGTTTCTTCAAGGGGGAGACCCAGTACTTC | CASSFFKGETQYF
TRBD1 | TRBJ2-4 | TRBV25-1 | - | TGTGCCAGCAGTGCCCCCGCGACAGGGACGGCCAAAAACATTCAGTACTTC | CASSAPATGTAKNIQYF
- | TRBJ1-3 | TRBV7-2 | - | TGTGCCAGCAGCCTCTCTAGCTCTGGAAACACCATATATTTT | CASSLSSSGNTIYF
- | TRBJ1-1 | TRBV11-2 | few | TGTGCCAGCAGCTCGCAGGTGATCACTGAAGCTTTCTTT | CASSSQVITEAFF
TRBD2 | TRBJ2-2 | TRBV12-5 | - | TGTGCTAGTGGTTTGGTACCGATAGCGGGGGGCACCGGGGAGCTGTTTTTT | CASGLVPIAGGTGELFF
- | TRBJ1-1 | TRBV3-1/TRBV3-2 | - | TGTGCCAGCACTACTAGGGGACAGAACACTGAAGCTTTCTTT | CASTTRGQNTEAFF
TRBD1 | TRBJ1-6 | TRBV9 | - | TGTGCCAGCAGCGACGGACAGGTGGGCTCCTATAATTCACCCCTCCACTTT | CASSDGQVGSYNSPLHF
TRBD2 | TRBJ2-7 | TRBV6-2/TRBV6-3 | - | TGTGCCAGCAGTTCCTCGACTAGCGGGGGACCACACTACGAGCAGTACTTC | CASSSSTSGGPHYEQYF
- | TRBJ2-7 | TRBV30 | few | TGTGCCTGGAGTCAGACGTGGGGGGATGAGCAGTACTTC | CAWSQTWGDEQYF
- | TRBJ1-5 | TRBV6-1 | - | TGTGCCAGCAGTGCCCTAGACAGATATAGCAATCAGCCCCAGCATTTT | CASSALDRYSNQPQHF
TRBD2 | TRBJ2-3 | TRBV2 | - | TGTGCCAGCAGTGCACTAGCGGTTCGTAGCACAGATACGCAGTATTTT | CASSALAVRSTDTQYF
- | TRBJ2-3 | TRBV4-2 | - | TGTGCCAGCAAAAAGATCGGAAGCCTAGGAGATACGCAGTATTTT | CASKKIGSLGDTQYF
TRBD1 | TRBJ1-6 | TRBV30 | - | TGTGCCTGGACGGCACAGGGGGTACCTTCACCCCTCCACTTT | CAWTAQGVPSPLHF
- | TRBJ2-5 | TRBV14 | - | TGTGCCAGCAGCCAACTTGACAGGCAAGAGACCCAGTACTTC | CASSQLDRQETQYF
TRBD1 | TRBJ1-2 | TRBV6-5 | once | TGTGCCAGCAGTCTCTGGACAGGGGCGGATGGCTACACCTTC | CASSLWTGADGYTF
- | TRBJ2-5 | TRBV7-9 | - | TGTGCCAGCAGCTTAGGGAACCGAGGGAGCCAAGAGACCCAGTACTTC | CASSLGNRGSQETQYF
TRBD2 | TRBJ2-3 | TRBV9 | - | TGTGCCAGCAGCGTAGGTGTTAGCGGGAGCACAGATACGCAGTATTTT | CASSVGVSGSTDTQYF
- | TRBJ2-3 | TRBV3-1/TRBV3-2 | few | TGTGCCAGCAGCCGCCGTGGTCACGGGAGCACAGATACGCAGTATTTT | CASSRRGHGSTDTQYF
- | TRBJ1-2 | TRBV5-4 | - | TGTGCCAGCAGCTTGACAGTCCCCCCCTATGGCTACACCTTC | CASSLTVPPYGYTF
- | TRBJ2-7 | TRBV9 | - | TGTGCCAGCAGCGTAACGGGGATCCCCTACGAGCAGTACTTC | CASSVTGIPYEQYF
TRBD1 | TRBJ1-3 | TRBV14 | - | TGTGCCAGCAGCCGGACAGGGGAAGCCTTCTCTGGAAACACCATATATTTT | CASSRTGEAFSGNTIYF
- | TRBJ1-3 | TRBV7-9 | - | TGTGCCAGCAGCTTAGGTACACGAGGCATATATTTT | CASSLGTRGIYF
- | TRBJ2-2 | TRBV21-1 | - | TGTGCCAGCAGCAACTTCCGGGAGGGCCCCGCCGGGGAGCTGTTTTTT | CASSNFREGPAGELFF
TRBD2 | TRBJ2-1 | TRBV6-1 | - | TGTGCCGGGGCCGGACGGGAGGGCCACGCGGATGAGCAGTTCTTC | CAGAGREGHADEQFF
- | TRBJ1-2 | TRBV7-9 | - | TGTGCCAGCATCCCAGTGGGGGGAGAGGGGCTCGGCTACACCTTC | CASIPVGGEGLGYTF
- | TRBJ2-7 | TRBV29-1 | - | TGCAGCGTTGACTCCCCCCCTACCTACGAGCAGTACTTC | CSVDSPPTYEQYF
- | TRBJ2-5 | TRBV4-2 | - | TGTGCCAGCAGCCAAGATCGAACGGGGAAGACCCAGTACTTC | CASSQDRTGKTQYF
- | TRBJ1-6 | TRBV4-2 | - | TGTGCCAGCAGCCGGGGGGAGGGCTCCTATAATTCACCCCTCCACTTT | CASSRGEGSYNSPLHF
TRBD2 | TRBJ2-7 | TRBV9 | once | TGTGCCAGCAGCGTAGGAGCGGGAGGGCCAAACGAGCAGTACTTC | CASSVGAGGPNEQYF
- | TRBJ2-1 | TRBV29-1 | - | TGCAGCGTTGACAGGGACTACAATGAGCAGTTCTTC | CSVDRDYNEQFF
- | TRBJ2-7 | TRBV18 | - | TGTGCCAGCTCTCACAGGGGGGGTGACTACGAGCAGTACTTC | CASSHRGGDYEQYF
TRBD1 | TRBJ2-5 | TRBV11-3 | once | TGTGCCAGCAGGTCAGGGGGCGCGGAGACCCAGTACTTC | CASRSGGAETQYF
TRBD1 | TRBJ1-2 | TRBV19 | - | TGTGCCAGTAGTGCGACAGGGGACAGGCTTACCGGCTACACCTTC | CASSATGDRLTGYTF
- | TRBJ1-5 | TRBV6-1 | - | TGTGCCAGCAGTGAACGCAGGGGCGGCAATCAGCCCCAGCATTTT | CASSERRGGNQPQHF
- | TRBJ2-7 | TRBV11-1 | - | TGTGCCAGCAGCGGCACCGGGACACATACCTACGAGCAGTACTTC | CASSGTGTHTYEQYF
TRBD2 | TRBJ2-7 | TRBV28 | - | TGTGCCAGCACCATTAGCGGGAGGTCCTACGAGCAGTACTTC | CASTISGRSYEQYF
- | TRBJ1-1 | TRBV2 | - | TGTGCCAGCAGAAGGGACACCCCTGAAGCTTTCTTT | CASRRDTPEAFF
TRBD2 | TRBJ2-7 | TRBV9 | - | TGTGCCAGCAGCCCCCCGGGGGGGACTCACGAGCAGTACTTC | CASSPPGGTHEQYF
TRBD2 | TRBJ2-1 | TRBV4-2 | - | TGTGCCAGCAGCCAAGAAAGGCATCTAGCGGGAGCCAATGAGCAGTTCTTC | CASSQERHLAGANEQFF
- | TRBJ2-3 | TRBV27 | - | TGTGCCAGCTTGACAGGTCTCGGGGATACGCAGTATTTT | CASLTGLGDTQYF
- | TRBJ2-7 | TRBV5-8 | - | TGTGCCAGCAGCTTGGATCGGGGAGCCTTTGTCGAGCAGTACTTC | CASSLDRGAFVEQYF
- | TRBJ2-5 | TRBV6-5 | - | TGTGCCAGCAGGGGGCAGGAGACCCAGTACTTC | CASRGQETQYF
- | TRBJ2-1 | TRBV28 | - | TGTGCCAGCAGTTTACCAGCGGACTCCTACAATGAGCAGTTCTTC | CASSLPADSYNEQFF
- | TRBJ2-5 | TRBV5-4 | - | TGTGCCAGCAGCTTGGGGACTATTAAAGAGACCCAGTACTTC | CASSLGTIKETQYF
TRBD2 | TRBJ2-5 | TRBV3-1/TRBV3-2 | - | TGTGCCAGCAGCCTTAGTATAGCGGGGGTGAGGGTAAAGACCCAGTACTTC | CASSLSIAGVRVKTQYF
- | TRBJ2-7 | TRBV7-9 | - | TGTGCCAGCAGGATGACGGACACACAGGGCGAGCAGTACTTC | CASRMTDTQGEQYF
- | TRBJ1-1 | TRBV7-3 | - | TGTGCCAGCAGCTCTACAGGGTATTCCACTGAAGCTTTCTTT | CASSSTGYSTEAFF
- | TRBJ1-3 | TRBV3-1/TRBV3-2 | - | TGTGCCAGCAGCAACCGACAGAACCTAGGAAACACCATATATTTT | CASSNRQNLGNTIYF
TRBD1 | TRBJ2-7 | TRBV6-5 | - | TGTGCCAGCAGTTACGGGGCGGGACAGGCCTACGAGCAGTACTTC | CASSYGAGQAYEQYF
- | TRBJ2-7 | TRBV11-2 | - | TGTGCCAGCAGCCTAGACAGGATCTACGAGCAGTACTTC | CASSLDRIYEQYF
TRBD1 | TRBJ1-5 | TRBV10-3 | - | TGTGCCATCGGCCCCGACAGGGTTCAGCCCCAGCATTTT | CAIGPDRVQPQHF
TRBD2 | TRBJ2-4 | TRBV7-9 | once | TGTGCCAGCAGCCGAATATTTAGACTAGCGGGGACCAAAAACATTCAGTACTTC | CASSRIFRLAGTKNIQYF
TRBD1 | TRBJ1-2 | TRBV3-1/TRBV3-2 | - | TGTGCCAGCAGCCCCGGGACAGGGTCTTACGGCTACACCTTC | CASSPGTGSYGYTF
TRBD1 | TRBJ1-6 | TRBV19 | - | TGTGCCAGTAGTACCGGGGGACAGGCTTGGAATAATTCACCCCTCCACTTT | CASSTGGQAWNNSPLHF
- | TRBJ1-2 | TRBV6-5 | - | TGTGCCAGTGGGAGGGCAGGGGAGGTAAACTATGGCTACACCTTC | CASGRAGEVNYGYTF
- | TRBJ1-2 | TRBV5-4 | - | TGTGCCAGCAGCTTGGATAACAGAGAGGGACTTTTCTATGGCTACACCTTC | CASSLDNREGLFYGYTF